This entry describes one T cell receptor beta chain. Its antigen is currently unknown. This sample is part of a study of OX40 agonist ivuxolimab in advanced cancers. Regarding the study as a whole: By week 6 at 0.1 to 3.0 mg/kg, blood CD4+ and CD8+ T cells had expanded clonally. More expanded clones were seen, on average, in CD8+ T cells than in CD4+.

Sequencing used immunoSEQ multiplex PCR; TCRdb keeps in-frame clones, though not all of them. The sample carries about 90,000 clones, 91% recorded once. Germline V CDR1 and CDR2: LNHDA, SQIVND (reference sequence). This CDR3 spans 18 amino acids. Unmatched junction bases numbered 16, after V lost 9 bases and J lost 0 bases. The specimen was CD4+ or CD8+ T cells sorted from blood, collected in a trial of the OX40 agonist ivuxolimab. The clonotype originates from an adult with an advanced solid tumor such as melanoma, head and neck, liver or kidney cancer. This chain links TRBV19 with TRBJ2-4, with 8 nucleotides matching TRBD1. CDR3 loop: CASTPEAGQEVAKNIQYF. The CDR3 coding sequence is TGTGCCAGCACCCCCGAGGCGGGACAGGAGGTAGCCAAAAACATTCAGTACTTC.